The 2 T cell receptor beta chains below all came from one sample that was sequenced in a study of blood T cell repertoires in COVID-19. Here immunoSEQ multiplex PCR was the method, and the copy in TCRdb shows in-frame clones only, minus some. The sample yields roughly 260,000 clones, roughly 90% seen once. Sequenced material: PBMCs or T cells enriched from blood (not recorded which). These receptors all stem from a woman aged 30 to 39 with acute COVID-19.

This clone was seen a few times. This CDR3 reads CASSRAGALNTEAFF. CDR3 DNA sequence: TGTGCCAGCAGTAGGGCAGGGGCCTTGAACACTGAAGCTTTCTTT. This sequence joins TRBV27 and TRBJ1-1; TRBD1 is a possible D gene (6 bases). The CDR3 spans 15 residues. In germline, CDR1 is MNHEY, CDR2 SMNVEV (reference sequence). The V end lost 5 bases, the J end lost 0 bases, and 13 bases lay between the germline ends.

The CDR3 DNA follows: TGTGCCAGCAGCTTGCAGGGACAGGGGGCGAGCGAAAAACTGTTTTTT. Translation: CASSLQGQGASEKLFF. This chain uses TRBV7-2 with TRBJ1-4; 12 nucleotides agree with TRBD1. The CDR3 covers 16 residues. Per the germline V gene, CDR1 is SGHTA and CDR2 is FQGNSA. The trim removed 3 bases at V and 8 bases at J, leaving 7 bases unmatched.